The 22 T cell receptor beta chains listed next were all sequenced from one sample in a study of cytomegalovirus exposure and HLA in healthy donors. Measured with immunoSEQ multiplex PCR; TCRdb has only the in-frame clones, and not every one. The sample consists of 200,000 or so clones, more than 65% of them appearing once. Sequenced sample: PBMCs. The receptors shown here come from a woman between 25 and 40 years old in good health and CMV-seropositive.

The chain is built from TRBV6-1 and TRBJ1-4, with a tentative D call TRBD1 (6 bases). Germline CDR1 reads MNHNS; CDR2 reads SASEGT. V lost 4 bases to trimming and J lost 8 bases, with 14 bases between them. The CDR3 is 14 residues long. In nucleotides, the CDR3 is TGTGCCAGCAGTGGCTCCAGGGGCGTAGAAAAACTGTTTTTT. Translation: CASSGSRGVEKLFF.

This clone was detected once. This rearrangement joins TRBV29-1 to TRBJ1-1; tentatively, D is TRBD1 (5 bases). V gave up 6 bases and J gave up 7 bases, with 15 bases separating them. The CDR3 length is 12 residues. Germline V lookup: CDR1 SQVTM, CDR2 ANQGSEA. CDR3 nucleotide sequence: TGCAGCGTCCCTCAGCGGGGCCGTGAAGCTTTCTTT. The encoded protein is CSVPQRGREAFF.

The CDR3 nucleotides read TGTGCCAGCAGCTTAGACGGACAGGGACGGGATACCTTC. Amino acid sequence: CASSLDGQGRDTF. The V call is TRBV7-2, the J call TRBJ1-2, with 8 bases that match TRBD1. Trimming at V came to 1 base and at J to 14 bases, leaving 9 bases not matched to a gene. This CDR3 contains 13 residues. CDR1 is SGHTA, CDR2 FQGNSA, per germline. Complete variable domain (other parts from reference TRBV7-2 and TRBJ1-2): GAGVSQSPSNKVTEKGKDVELRCDPISGHTALYWYRQSLGQGLEFLIYFQGNSAPDKSGLPSDRFSAERTGGSVSTLTIQRTQQEDSAVYLCASSLDGQGRDTFGSGTRLTVV.

The chain carries TRBV7-9 and TRBJ1-5; D remains ambiguous. The CDR3 extends over 13 amino acids. Between the trimmed V and J ends, which lost 2 bases and 7 bases, there was a span of 9 bases. Germline V gives CDR1 SEHNR, CDR2 FQNEAQ (reference sequence). The DNA for the CDR3 is TGTGCCAGCAGCTTATATGAGTTACAGCCCCAGCATTTT. It codes for CASSLYELQPQHF.

CDR3 in amino acids: CASSFRGDRGDEQFF. The CDR3 nucleotides read TGTGCCAGCAGTTTCAGGGGGGACCGGGGCGATGAGCAGTTCTTC. The rearrangement uses TRBV27 and TRBJ2-1; TRBD1 is a possible D gene (7 bases). The V and J ends lost 3 bases and 8 bases respectively, with 17 bases between them. The CDR3 covers 15 residues. Germline V gives CDR1 MNHEY, CDR2 SMNVEV (reference sequence).

This chain links TRBV2 with TRBJ1-1; perhaps TRBD1 as D (6 bases). Germline CDR1 reads SNHLY; CDR2 reads FYNNEI. Trimming removed 9 bases at V and 5 bases at J, with 19 bases between. CDR3 length: 14 amino acids. Here the CDR3 reads CARERQAGGTEAFF. The CDR3 DNA sequence: TGTGCCAGAGAGAGACAGGCAGGAGGAACTGAAGCTTTCTTT.

This chain uses TRBV2 with TRBJ1-5; D ambiguous. The germline V gene encodes CDR1 SNHLY and CDR2 FYNNEI. V shed 0 bases and J shed 8 bases, with 14 bases lying between them. The CDR3 runs to 15 residues. The CDR3 nucleotides are TGTGCCAGCAGTGAAGCGGGGAGCTCAATAAAGCCCCAGCATTTT. Protein product: CASSEAGSSIKPQHF.

V is TRBV7-8 and J is TRBJ2-5; the match to TRBD2 covers 7 bases. V shed 5 bases and J 0 bases; nucleotides not matched to a gene: 9. CDR3 size: 16 residues. CDR1 and CDR2 from the germline V gene are SGHVS and FQNEAQ. The CDR3 region has the DNA TGTGCCAGCAGCCCTCAAGGAGCGGGGCACCAAGAGACCCAGTACTTC. Translated, it gives CASSPQGAGHQETQYF.

J is TRBJ2-7 and V is TRBV6-1, with a weak D call TRBD2 (5 bases). Germline CDR1 MNHNS, CDR2 SASEGT. V was pared by 7 bases and J by 2 bases, with 9 bases between. This CDR3 has 12 residues. This CDR3 is CASKERPYEQYF. The CDR3 DNA follows: TGTGCCAGCAAGGAGCGGCCCTACGAGCAGTACTTC.

The rearrangement uses TRBV5-4 and TRBJ1-4; D gene uncertain. The CDR3 covers 15 residues. In germline, CDR1 is SGHNT, CDR2 YYREEE (reference sequence). The ends were cut back, 4 bases at V and 4 bases at J, with 14 bases in the middle. The CDR3 region has the DNA TGTGCCAGCAGCCAGACGTCATCGGGTAATGAAAAACTGTTTTTT. Protein product: CASSQTSSGNEKLFF.

The chain has TRBV14 and TRBJ1-1; D is possibly TRBD1 (6 bases). The V gene lost 10 bases and the J gene lost 4 bases, with 19 bases spanning the gap. Germline-derived CDR1 and CDR2 are SGHDN and FVKESK. There are 14 residues in the CDR3. CDR3 bases: TGTGCCATTCGAGCAGCAGGGGCCGGCACTGAAGCTTTCTTT. Its translation is CAIRAAGAGTEAFF.

This chain connects TRBV25-1 to TRBJ1-2, with a possible D match to TRBD1 (5 bases). The CDR3 runs to 15 residues. Trimming left V 2 bases short and J 4 bases short, with 14 bases between. Germline loops: CDR1 MGHDK, CDR2 SYGVNS. DNA for the CDR3: TGTGCCAGCAGTGAAATTGGGGGGGAGGCCTATGGCTACACCTTC. It encodes CASSEIGGEAYGYTF.

This clone has a single count. This rearrangement joins TRBV7-3 to TRBJ2-3, with 8 positions matching TRBD2. Germline lookup yields CDR1 SGHTA and CDR2 FQGTGA. This CDR3 is built from 15 residues. V shed 1 base and J 7 bases; nucleotides not matched to a gene: 7. The CDR3 loop reads CASSLSGSSGHTQYF. The CDR3 coding sequence is TGTGCCAGCAGCTTAAGTGGGTCTAGCGGGCATACGCAGTATTTT. The complete variable domain, with remaining parts taken from reference TRBV7-3 and TRBJ2-3, reads GAGVSQTPSNKVTEKGKYVELRCDPISGHTALYWYRQSLGQGPEFLIYFQGTGAADDSGLPNDRFFAVRPEGSVSTLKIQRTERGDSAVYLCASSLSGSSGHTQYFGPGTRLTVL.

This chain links TRBV21-1 with TRBJ2-1; the table's D call of TRBD1 was not tested on the DNA. TRBV21-1 has pseudogene status. The CDR3 runs to 14 residues. The CDR3 here is CASSRQGQNNEQFF. In DNA, the CDR3 is TGTGCCAGCAGCCGCCAGGGACAGAACAATGAGCAGTTCTTC.

The genes are TRBV28 and TRBJ1-1; D not resolved. Germline values: CDR1 MDHEN, CDR2 SYDVKM. Deletions cut 10 bases from V and 2 bases from J, with 11 bases between. The CDR3 runs to 12 residues. The CDR3 protein is CATKEKNTEAFF. The DNA for the CDR3 is TGTGCCACAAAGGAGAAAAACACTGAAGCTTTCTTT.

This clone was observed once. The J gene is TRBJ2-3, the V gene TRBV29-1, with D uncertain. The V end lost 2 bases, the J end lost 2 bases, and 5 bases lay between the germline ends. CDR1 is SQVTM, CDR2 ANQGSEA, per germline. This CDR3 region has 12 residues. The CDR3 sequence is CSVEQATDTQYF. The CDR3 DNA follows: TGCAGCGTTGAACAGGCCACAGATACGCAGTATTTT.

The gene calls are TRBV5-1 and TRBJ2-7; 12 bases agree with TRBD1. Trimming at V came to 1 base and at J to 4 bases, leaving 6 bases not matched to a gene. This CDR3 spans 16 amino acids. Germline CDR1 is SGHRS and CDR2 is YFSETQ. The CDR3 loop reads CASSLQSGQGAYEQYF. CDR3 DNA sequence: TGCGCCAGCAGCTTGCAATCGGGACAGGGGGCTTACGAGCAGTACTTC.

The CDR3 sequence: CASSITSGSYEQYF. Written as DNA, the CDR3 is TGTGCCAGTAGTATTACTAGCGGGTCCTACGAGCAGTACTTC. The gene calls are TRBV19 and TRBJ2-7; 9 bases are shared with TRBD2. Germline loops: CDR1 LNHDA, CDR2 SQIVND (reference sequence). V gave up 3 bases and J gave up 1 base; unmatched junction bases: 1. This CDR3 is 14 amino acids long.

The J gene is TRBJ2-7, the V gene TRBV27; possible D gene TRBD1, 6 bases. There are 14 residues in the CDR3. Germline loops: CDR1 MNHEY, CDR2 SMNVEV (reference sequence). V dropped 3 bases and J dropped 2 bases, with 11 bases sitting between them. CDR3 nucleotide sequence: TGTGCCAGCAGTTTCTACGACAGGACCTACGAGCAGTACTTC. As protein: CASSFYDRTYEQYF.

The V and J genes are TRBV28 and TRBJ2-5, with no clear D. This CDR3 region has 13 residues. Trimming pared 5 bases from V and 2 bases from J, leaving 9 bases between. Germline V gives CDR1 MDHEN, CDR2 SYDVKM. The DNA for the CDR3 is TGTGCCAGCAGTACCAGGAATCAAGAGACCCAGTACTTC. Translated: CASSTRNQETQYF.

Only one count was recorded for this clone. The chain is built from TRBV19 and TRBJ2-2; D not certain. Germline CDR1 and CDR2: LNHDA and SQIVND (reference sequence). This CDR3 spans 14 amino acids. Trimming shortened V by 4 bases and J by 7 bases, and 13 bases separated the two germline ends. CDR3 nucleotides: TGTGCCAGTAGTAATTTTGAGCCTGGCGGGGAGCTGTTTTTT. This encodes CASSNFEPGGELFF.

V is TRBV18 and J is TRBJ2-7, with D possibly TRBD1 on 5 matching bases. CDR3 length: 15 residues. Germline values: CDR1 KGHSH, CDR2 LQKENI. V was cut by 5 bases and J by 4 bases, with 18 bases left in between. CDR3 in DNA: TGTGCCAGCTCAGGCCCTCAGGGTCCCCTTTACGAGCAGTACTTC. Translated: CASSGPQGPLYEQYF. Drawing the rest from reference TRBV18 and TRBJ2-7, the complete variable domain is NAGVMQNPRHLVRRRGQEARLRCSPMKGHSHVYWYRQLPEEGLKFMVYLQKENIIDESGMPKERFSAEFPKEGPSILRIQQVVRGDSAAYFCASSGPQGPLYEQYFGPGTRLTVT.